Presented here are 3 T cell receptor beta chains from one specimen sequenced in a study of regulatory T cells in long-lasting Graves disease. The sample's time point: newly diagnosed GD, antithyroid drugs for less than 3 months. RNA isolated from PBMCs was used to make the TCR library. Both iRepertoire HTBI primers and Arm-PCR of CDR3 regions were used to build the TCR beta libraries. One entry per CDR3 protein, called by TCRdb with MiXCR from the multiplex PCR reads. The table shows around 420,000 distinct CDR3 sequences, with about 15% occurring only once. This sample also appeared in a second study, on T cells in Graves' hyperthyroidism and ophthalmopathy.

The sample consisted of peripheral blood mononuclear cells (PBMCs), taken at new diagnosis, from a patient treated with antithyroid drugs. All receptors derive from a woman between 40 and 50 years old with Graves disease.

A word on this clonotype: The junction and the germline gene differ at one end; a read error may be behind it. The V and J genes are TRBV5-1 and TRBJ2-5, with a tentative D call TRBD1 (6 bases). The V gene's germline CDR1 is SGHRS and CDR2 YFSETQ. This CDR3 region has 17 residues. CDR3 DNA: TGTGCCAGCAGCTTGGTTGGGGGCCCCCCCGGCCAAGAGACCCAGTACTTC. Translation: CASSLVGGPPGQETQYF.

At least ten counts were recorded for this clonotype. This chain connects TRBV5-1 to TRBJ2-4; tentative D call: TRBD2 (6 bases). Germline CDR1 is SGHRS and CDR2 is YFSETQ. The CDR3 covers 14 residues. The germline V and J ends were trimmed by 0 bases and 6 bases, with 10 bases remaining between them. The CDR3 reads CASSLGGDGNIQYF. The CDR3 region has the DNA TGCGCCAGCAGCTTGGGGGGGGATGGAAACATTCAGTACTTC.

Only a few counts were recorded for this clonotype. This chain links TRBV4-1 with TRBJ2-3; 8 nucleotides align to TRBD2. V was pared by 1 base and J by 6 bases, with 12 bases of the junction left unmatched. The CDR3 is made up of 17 amino acids. Germline V lookup: CDR1 MGHRA, CDR2 YSYEKL. The CDR3 nucleotides read TGCGCCAGCAGCCAAGTGGGCCTAGCGGGTGAGGGGGATACGCAGTATTTT. This translates into CASSQVGLAGEGDTQYF.